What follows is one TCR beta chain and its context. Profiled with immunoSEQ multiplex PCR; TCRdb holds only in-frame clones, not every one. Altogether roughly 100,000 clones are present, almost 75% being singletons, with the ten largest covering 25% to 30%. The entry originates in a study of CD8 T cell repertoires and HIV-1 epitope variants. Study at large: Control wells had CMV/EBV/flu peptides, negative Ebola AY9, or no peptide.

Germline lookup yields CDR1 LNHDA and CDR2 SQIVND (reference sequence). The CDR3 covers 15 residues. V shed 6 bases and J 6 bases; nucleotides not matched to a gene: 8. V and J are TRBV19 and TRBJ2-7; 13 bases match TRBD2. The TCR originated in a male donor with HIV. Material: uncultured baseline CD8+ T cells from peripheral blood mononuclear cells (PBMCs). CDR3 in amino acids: CASRSGLAGVIEQYF. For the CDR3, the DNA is TGTGCCAGTAGGAGCGGACTAGCGGGAGTCATCGAGCAGTACTTC.